Described below is a single TCR beta chain sequence and its context. Germline assignment: CDR1 LGHNA and CDR2 YSLEER. The CDR3 is 18 residues long. The trim removed 0 bases at V and 1 base at J, leaving 4 bases unmatched. The data are from a study of T-cell reconstitution after alpha-beta-depleted transplantation in children. The authors prepared the TCRbeta library with unique molecular identifiers. TCRdb redid the calling of the PCR reads with MiXCR, one entry per CDR3 protein. The sample shows about 400,000 distinct CDR3 sequences, about a fifth of them seen only once. This chain joins TRBV4-3 and TRBJ2-2; 11 nucleotides match TRBD2. This receptor was taken from a human donor who donated a stem cell graft to a child with acute myeloid leukemia. This sample comprised PBMCs from the stem cell graft donor, obtained from the stem cell graft. The CDR3 spells CASSQEIAGGGNTGELFF. CDR3 nucleotide sequence: TGCGCCAGCAGCCAAGAAATAGCGGGAGGGGGGAACACCGGGGAGCTGTTTTTT.